The rows below give T cell receptor beta chains drawn from one sample of a study of CXCR3-negative and CXCR3-positive naive CD8 T cells. TCRdb reanalyzed the 5' RACE reads and collapses them to one entry per CDR3 protein, without DNA. With about 130,000 distinct CDR3 sequences in the sample, the ten largest clones hold roughly 0.29%. The sample consisted of naive CXCR3- CD8+ T cells from blood. Source of these receptors: a human donor in good health. Some clones in this sample may be carry-over from other donors' samples. Each CDR3 is given with its conserved first and last residue. Fields, in order: J gene, V gene, CDR3 protein.

j_call: TRBJ1-2
v_call: TRBV4-3
cdr3_aa: CASSQDVDIDRGGYTF

j_call: TRBJ1-5
v_call: TRBV4-3
cdr3_aa: CASSQDLGSGNQPQHF

j_call: TRBJ2-3
v_call: TRBV2
cdr3_aa: CASIINRGQTTDTQYF

j_call: TRBJ2-1
v_call: TRBV4-2
cdr3_aa: CASSQLGGQFF

j_call: TRBJ1-5
v_call: TRBV7-2
cdr3_aa: CASSLDAGFSQPQHF

j_call: TRBJ1-5
v_call: TRBV7-9
cdr3_aa: CASSRPTSGGHQPQHF

j_call: TRBJ2-1
v_call: TRBV4-3
cdr3_aa: CASSQETSGEKSYNEQFF

j_call: TRBJ2-5
v_call: TRBV7-9
cdr3_aa: CASSLASSQGQETQYF

j_call: TRBJ1-2
v_call: TRBV5-4
cdr3_aa: CASSSIYGYTF

j_call: TRBJ2-1
v_call: TRBV6-6
cdr3_aa: CASSRGPTEVDEQFF

j_call: TRBJ1-5
v_call: TRBV19
cdr3_aa: CASSILLGGNQPQHF

j_call: TRBJ2-1
v_call: TRBV12-3/TRBV12-4
cdr3_aa: CASSFSRDEQFF

j_call: TRBJ2-7
v_call: TRBV20-1
cdr3_aa: CSARPETGPAYEQYF